The clone carrying this T cell receptor beta chain occurred a few times. Its antigen is not identified. The sample belongs to a study of cytomegalovirus exposure and HLA in healthy donors. At the level of the study: Out of about 190 million T cells, an earlier analysis found over 100 million unique TCR beta sequences in total. Study results and caveats: In terms of immune exposure information, only CMV serostatus was available. Accurate HLA-A and HLA-B prediction from TCR beta sequences was reported for most subjects. Reported results showed that the classifier diagnosed cytomegalovirus status with high specificity and sensitivity.

Amplification used 60 Vbeta primers and 13 Jbeta primers. Sequencing was performed with immunoSEQ multiplex PCR; in TCRdb, only in-frame clones are kept and a portion is missing. The sample has 95,000 to 130,000 clones, roughly four fifths seen once. CDR1 MDHEN and CDR2 SYDVKM come from the germline V gene. The CDR3 is made up of 12 amino acids. V was pared by 4 bases and J by 6 bases, with 7 bases between. The TCR was taken from a woman between 18 and 30 years old in good health and CMV-seronegative. The V gene is TRBV28, the J gene TRBJ1-5; the D is unclear. The sample consisted of PBMCs. The CDR3 DNA is TGTGCCAGCAGTTCAGGTAGTCAGCCCCAGCATTTT. It translates to CASSSGSQPQHF.